This entry is about one T cell receptor beta chain. The CDR3 is 15 residues long. V was pared by 4 bases and J by 0 bases, with 12 bases between. Germline CDR1 LGHNA, CDR2 YSLEER. This sample stems from a study of radiotherapy plus CTLA-4 blockade in lung cancer. Method: immunoSEQ multiplex PCR; TCRdb's copy keeps in-frame clones and lacks some. Among tens of thousands of clones, 70% to 85% were seen once, and the ten largest hold around 7.5%. The material sequenced was peripheral blood, taken from a patient treated with radiotherapy plus ipilimumab. The chain combines TRBV4-3 with TRBJ1-2, with a tentative D call TRBD1 (5 bases). The sequence came from a human donor with non-small cell lung cancer who had stable disease on radiotherapy plus ipilimumab. CDR3 protein: CASSRNRITNYGYTF. DNA of the CDR3: TGCGCCAGCAGCCGAAACAGGATTACTAACTATGGCTACACCTTC.